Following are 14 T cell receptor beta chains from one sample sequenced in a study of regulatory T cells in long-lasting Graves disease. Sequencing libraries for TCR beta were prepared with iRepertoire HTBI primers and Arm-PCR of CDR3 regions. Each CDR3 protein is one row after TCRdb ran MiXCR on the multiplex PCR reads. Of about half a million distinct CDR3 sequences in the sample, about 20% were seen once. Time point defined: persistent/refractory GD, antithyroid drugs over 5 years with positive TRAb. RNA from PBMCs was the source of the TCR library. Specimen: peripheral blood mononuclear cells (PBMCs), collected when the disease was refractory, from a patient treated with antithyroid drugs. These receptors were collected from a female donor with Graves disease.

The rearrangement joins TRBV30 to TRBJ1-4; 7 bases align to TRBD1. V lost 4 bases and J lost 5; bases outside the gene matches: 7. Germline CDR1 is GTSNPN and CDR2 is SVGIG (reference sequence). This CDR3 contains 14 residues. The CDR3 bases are TGTGCCTGGACCAGGGACAGAATAAATGAAAAACTGTTTTTT. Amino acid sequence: CAWTRDRINEKLFF.

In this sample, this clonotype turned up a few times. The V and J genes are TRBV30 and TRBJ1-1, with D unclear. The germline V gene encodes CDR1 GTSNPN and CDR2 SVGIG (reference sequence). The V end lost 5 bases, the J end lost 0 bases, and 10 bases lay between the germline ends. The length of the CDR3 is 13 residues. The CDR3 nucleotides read TGTGCCTGGCGGAGGGCCCTGAACACTGAAGCTTTCTTT. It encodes CAWRRALNTEAFF.

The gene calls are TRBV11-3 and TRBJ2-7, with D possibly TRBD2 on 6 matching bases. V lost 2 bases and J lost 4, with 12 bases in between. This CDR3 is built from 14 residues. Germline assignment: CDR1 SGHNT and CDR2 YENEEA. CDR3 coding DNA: TGTGCCAGCAGCTTATCTCGGGGAGGATACGAGCAGTACTTC. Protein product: CASSLSRGGYEQYF.

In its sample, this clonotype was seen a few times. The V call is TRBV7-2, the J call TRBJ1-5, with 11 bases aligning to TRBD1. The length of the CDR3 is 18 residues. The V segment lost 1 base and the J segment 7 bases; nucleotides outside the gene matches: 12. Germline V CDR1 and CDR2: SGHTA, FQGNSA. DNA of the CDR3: TGTGCCAGCAGCTTAGTAGGTGGACAGGGGGCGGACAGACAGCCCCAGCATTTT. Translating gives CASSLVGGQGADRQPQHF.

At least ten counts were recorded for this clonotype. CDR3 sequence: CASSTRGRQTQYF. In DNA form, the CDR3 reads TGTGCCAGCAGTACTCGAGGGAGGCAGACCCAGTACTTC. The J gene is TRBJ2-5, the V gene TRBV12-3 or TRBV12-4, with a tentative D call TRBD2 (6 bases). This CDR3 is 13 amino acids long. V was clipped by 5 bases and J by 6 bases, with 13 bases between them.

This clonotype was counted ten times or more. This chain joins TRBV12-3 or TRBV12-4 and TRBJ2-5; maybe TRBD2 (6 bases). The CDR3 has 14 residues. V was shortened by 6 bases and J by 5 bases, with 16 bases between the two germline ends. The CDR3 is CASSLRGMEETQYF. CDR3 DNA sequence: TGTGCCAGCAGCCTGCGGGGTATGGAGGAGACCCAGTACTTC.

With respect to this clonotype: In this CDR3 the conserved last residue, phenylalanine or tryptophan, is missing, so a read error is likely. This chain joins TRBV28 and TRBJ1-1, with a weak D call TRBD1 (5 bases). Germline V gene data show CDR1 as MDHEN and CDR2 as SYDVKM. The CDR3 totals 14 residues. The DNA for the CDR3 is TGTGCCAGCAGTTTTAGGCAGGGTCGGCCTGACGCTTTCCTT. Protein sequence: CASSFRQGRPDAFL.

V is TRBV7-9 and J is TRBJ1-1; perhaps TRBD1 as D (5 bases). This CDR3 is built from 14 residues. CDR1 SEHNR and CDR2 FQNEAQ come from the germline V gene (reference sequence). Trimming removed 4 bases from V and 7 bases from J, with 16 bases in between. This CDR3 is CASSSLRAQYEAFF. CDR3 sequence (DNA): TGTGCCAGCAGCTCCCTCAGGGCCCAATATGAAGCTTTCTTT.

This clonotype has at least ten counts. The CDR3 is CASSFSMGGGPHSSYEQYF. As DNA, the CDR3 is TGTGCCAGCAGTTTTAGCATGGGGGGAGGGCCCCACTCGTCATACGAGCAGTACTTC. The rearrangement links TRBV27 to TRBJ2-7, with TRBD2 identical over 7 bases. J gave up 4 bases and V 3 bases, and 21 bases lay outside the gene matches. Germline CDR1 is MNHEY and CDR2 is SMNVEV (reference sequence). The CDR3 covers 19 residues.

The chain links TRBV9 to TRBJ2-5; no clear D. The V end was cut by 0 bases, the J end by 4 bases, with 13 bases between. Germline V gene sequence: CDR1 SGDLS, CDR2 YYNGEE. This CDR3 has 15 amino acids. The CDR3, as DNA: TGTGCCAGCAGCGTAGGTGGAGTTGTATTAGAGACCCAGTACTTC. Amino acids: CASSVGGVVLETQYF.

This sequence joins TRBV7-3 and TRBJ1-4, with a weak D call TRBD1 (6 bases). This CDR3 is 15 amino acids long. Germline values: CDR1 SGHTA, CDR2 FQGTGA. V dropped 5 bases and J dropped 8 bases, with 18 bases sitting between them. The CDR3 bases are TGTGCCAGCAGCCAAGACCCTGCAGGGGACGAAAAACTGTTTTTT. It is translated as CASSQDPAGDEKLFF. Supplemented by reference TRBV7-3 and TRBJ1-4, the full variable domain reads GAGVSQTPSNKVTEKGKYVELRCDPISGHTALYWYRQSLGQGPEFLIYFQGTGAADDSGLPNDRFFAVRPEGSVSTLKIQRTERGDSAVYLCASSQDPAGDEKLFFGSGTQLSVL.

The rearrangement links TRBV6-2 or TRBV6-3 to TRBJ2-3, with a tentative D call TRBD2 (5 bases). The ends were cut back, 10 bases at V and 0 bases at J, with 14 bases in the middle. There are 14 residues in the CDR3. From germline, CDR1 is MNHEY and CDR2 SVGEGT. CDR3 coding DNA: TGTGCCACCCCCGGGGAAACTAGCACAGATACGCAGTATTTT. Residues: CATPGETSTDTQYF.

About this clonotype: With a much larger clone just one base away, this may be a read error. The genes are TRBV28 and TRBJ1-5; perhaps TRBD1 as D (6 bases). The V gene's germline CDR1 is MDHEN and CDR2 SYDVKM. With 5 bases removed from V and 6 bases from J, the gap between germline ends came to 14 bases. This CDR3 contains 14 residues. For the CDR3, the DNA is TGTGCCAGCAGTCACGGACAGTGGAGTCAGCCCCAGCATTTT. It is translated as CASSHGQWSQPQHF.

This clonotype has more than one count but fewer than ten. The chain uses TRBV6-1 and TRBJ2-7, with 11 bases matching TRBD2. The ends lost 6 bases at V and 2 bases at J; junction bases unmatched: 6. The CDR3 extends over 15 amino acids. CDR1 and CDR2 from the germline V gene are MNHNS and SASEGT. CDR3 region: CASRPTSGGTYEQYF. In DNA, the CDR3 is TGTGCCAGCAGGCCTACTAGCGGGGGCACCTACGAGCAGTACTTC.